This TCR beta chain was retrieved from a study of T cells in Graves' hyperthyroidism and ophthalmopathy. Per germline, CDR1 MGHDK and CDR2 SYGVNS. The CDR3 sequence is 14 residues long. The germline V and J ends were trimmed by 6 bases and 4 bases, with 15 bases remaining between them. Amplification of TCR beta CDR3 regions used RNA as the template. Carried out on the TCR CDR3, a first-round RT-PCR used the HTBI primer set. MiXCR, run by TCRdb on the multiplex PCR reads, gives a single entry per CDR3 protein. The data hold fewer than 550,000 distinct CDR3 sequences, with approximately 25% observed a single time.

V gene TRBV25-1 combines with J gene TRBJ1-2; the D gene is possibly TRBD1 (6 bases). This TCR was recovered from a woman in her twenties or thirties with Graves' ophthalmopathy. Material: blood. In nucleotides, the CDR3 is TGTGCCAGCAGAAACACAGGGCTGGGCTATGGCTACACCTTC. This encodes CASRNTGLGYGYTF.